This TCR beta chain was observed in a study of Ad26.COV2.S vaccination and SARS-CoV-2 variants (dated by TCRdb to 2020 to 2022). As for the study more broadly: Donors in the vaccine arm were drawn from COV1001, a multicentre, randomized, double-blind, placebo-controlled phase I-IIa trial testing Ad26.COV2.S in healthy adults. Ad26.COV2.S was administered intramuscularly at a dose of 5x10^10 or 1x10^11 viral particles, either as one shot or as two shots given 56 days apart. TCRbeta repertoire sequencing served as the tool for gauging how specific and how broad the SARS-CoV-2-reactive T cell receptors were following Ad26.COV2.S vaccination. A total of 32 samples were included in the TCR-sequenced set, comprising 19 Ad26.COV2.S vaccine recipients, 5 placebo recipients and 8 SARS-CoV-2 convalescent individuals. Participants in the trial were split at random into five groups of five each, receiving low-dose or high-dose Ad26.COV2.S once or twice, or else placebo on both occasions. Investigators remained blinded to trial group allocation during experiments and outcome assessment.

What the research found in general, with its limitations: Higher spike-specific TCR breadth was observed in Ad26.COV2.S recipients than in placebo recipients (P = 0.0014). After vaccination, spike-specific CD8+ and CD4+ T cell responses were reported to show substantial breadth. Vaccine and placebo recipients had similar non-spike TCR breadth, a finding consistent with the vaccine containing only spike. The study lacked the statistical power to compare responses across vaccine doses or regimens. The authors noted that the TCR breadth and depth analyses may have underestimated total T cell responses.

The immunoSEQ Assay was the method used to sequence TCRbeta CDR3 regions. After extraction, genomic DNA underwent amplification by bias-controlled multiplex PCR, followed by high-throughput sequencing. The authors processed their data as follows. To quantify the absolute abundance of every unique TCRbeta CDR3 region, sequences were collapsed and filtered. T cell fraction was estimated by normalizing TCRbeta template counts to usable DNA, with usable DNA measured through amplification of reference genes found in all nucleated cells. Repertoire TCRs were annotated as SARS-CoV-2-specific when V gene, CDR3 amino acid sequence and J gene were exactly matched to a known reactive TCR set. The reference SARS-CoV-2 TCR set was obtained from MIRA and was filtered for enrichment in COVID-19-positive ImmuneCODE repertoires, whereby public or cross-reactive TCRs were removed. Based on the MIRA antigens, annotated TCRs were further analysed at the level of specific ORF or position within ORF. Breadth was defined as the number of annotated unique rearrangements divided by the total number of unique productive rearrangements, and depth was defined as the summed frequency of the annotated unique rearrangements. Two-sided Wilcoxon rank-sum tests were applied when comparing TCR breadth between groups. The table comes from immuneACCESS by way of TCRdb, which keeps in-frame sequences with V and J called. Part of the clones is missing from these tables; in studies checked, under half for an unresolved V gene and the rest for unknown reasons. V, J and clone size are taken as reported in that table, and D and trimming were inferred from the DNA itself. The sample table contains about 400,000 clones; only one count was recorded for 80% to 90% of them. The top ten constitute about 7.4% of the sample.

This clone has a handful of counts. Its binding antigen is unknown. No clone much larger than this one lies a single base away; base qualities are absent. According to the study, the label for this sample's treatment or condition signals: about 20 received Ad26.COV2.S at low or high dose, single or two shots; 5 received placebo; per-sample allocation not given. For vaccine and placebo recipients, the sequenced repertoires came from samples collected on day 63 after the first injection. Between 29 July and 7 August 2020, Cohort 1b enrolled about two dozen adults aged 18-55 years at one site in Boston, USA. Ad26.COV2.S consisted of a replication-incompetent adenovirus type 26 vector by which a prefusion-stabilized SARS-CoV-2 spike protein from the original Wuhan strain was expressed. This TCR came from a person between 18 and 60 years old who received the Ad26.COV2.S COVID-19 vaccine or a placebo. The sample consisted of peripheral blood, taken in a trial of Ad26.COV2.S vaccine versus placebo.

The CDR3 is CASSKEDQPQHF. The DNA sequence follows: TGTGCCAGTAGTAAGGAGGATCAGCCCCAGCATTTT. The V gene is TRBV19 and the J gene is TRBJ1-5, with the D gene call left open. Taken from the germline V gene (reference sequence), the CDR1 and CDR2 loops are LNHDA and SQIVND. Trimming at the junction amounts to 4 bases on V and 5 bases on J, and the germline ends lie 6 bases apart. The CDR3 covers 12 residues, taking in both the cysteine and the phenylalanine. Only CDR3 DNA is held: 36 bases, read in frame from base 1.